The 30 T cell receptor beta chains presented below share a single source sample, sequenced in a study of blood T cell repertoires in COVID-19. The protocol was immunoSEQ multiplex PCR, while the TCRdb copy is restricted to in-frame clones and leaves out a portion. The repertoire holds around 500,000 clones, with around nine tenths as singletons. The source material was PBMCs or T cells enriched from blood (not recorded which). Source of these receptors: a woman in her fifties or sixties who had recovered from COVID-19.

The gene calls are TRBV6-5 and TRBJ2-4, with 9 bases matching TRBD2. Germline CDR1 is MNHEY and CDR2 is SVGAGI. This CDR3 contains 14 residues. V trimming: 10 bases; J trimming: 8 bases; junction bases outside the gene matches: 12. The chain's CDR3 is CANPQSGGPDIQYF. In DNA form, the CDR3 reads TGTGCCAACCCACAGAGCGGGGGGCCGGACATTCAGTACTTC.

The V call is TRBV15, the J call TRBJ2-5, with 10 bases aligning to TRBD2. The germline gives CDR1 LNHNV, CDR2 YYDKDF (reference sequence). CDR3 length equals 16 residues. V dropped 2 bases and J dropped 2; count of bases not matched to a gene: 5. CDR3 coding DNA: TGTGCCACCAGCAGAACGGCTAGCGGGGGTCAAGAGACCCAGTACTTC. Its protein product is CATSRTASGGQETQYF. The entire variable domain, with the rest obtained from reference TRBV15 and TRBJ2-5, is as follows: DAMVIQNPRYQVTQFGKPVTLSCSQTLNHNVMYWYQQKSSQAPKLLFHYYDKDFNNEADTPDNFQSRRPNTSFCFLDIRSPGLGDTAMYLCATSRTASGGQETQYFGPGTRLLVL.

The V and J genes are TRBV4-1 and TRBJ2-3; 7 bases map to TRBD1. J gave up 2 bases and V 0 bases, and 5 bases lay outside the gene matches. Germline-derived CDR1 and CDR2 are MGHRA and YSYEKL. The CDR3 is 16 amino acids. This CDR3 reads CASSQEWGQPTDTQYF. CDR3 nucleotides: TGCGCCAGCAGCCAAGAATGGGGACAGCCCACAGATACGCAGTATTTT.

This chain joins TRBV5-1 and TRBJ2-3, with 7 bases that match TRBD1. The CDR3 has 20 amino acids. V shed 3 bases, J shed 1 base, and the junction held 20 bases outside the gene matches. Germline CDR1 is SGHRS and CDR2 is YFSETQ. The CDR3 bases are TGCGCCAGCAGCTCGAATTACAGGGGAACAACCGGGCGCGGCACAGATACGCAGTATTTT. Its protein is CASSSNYRGTTGRGTDTQYF.

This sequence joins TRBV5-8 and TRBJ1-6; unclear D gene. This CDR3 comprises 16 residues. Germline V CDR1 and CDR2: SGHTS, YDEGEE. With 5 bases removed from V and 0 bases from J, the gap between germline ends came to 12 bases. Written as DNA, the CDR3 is TGTGCCAGCAGGTTGAGCGGGAGCTCCTATAATTCACCCCTCCACTTT. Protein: CASRLSGSSYNSPLHF.

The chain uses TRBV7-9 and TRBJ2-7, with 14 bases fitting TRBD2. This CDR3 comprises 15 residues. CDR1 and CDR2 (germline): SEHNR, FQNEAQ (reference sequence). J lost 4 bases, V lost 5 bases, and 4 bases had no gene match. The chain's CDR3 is CASSLTSGGVYEQYF. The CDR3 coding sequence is TGTGCCAGCAGCCTGACTAGCGGGGGGGTTTACGAGCAGTACTTC.

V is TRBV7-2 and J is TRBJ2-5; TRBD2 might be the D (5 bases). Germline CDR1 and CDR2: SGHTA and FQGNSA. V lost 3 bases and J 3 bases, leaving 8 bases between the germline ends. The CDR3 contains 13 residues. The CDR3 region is CASSFKRKETQYF. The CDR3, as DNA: TGTGCCAGCAGCTTCAAGCGGAAAGAGACCCAGTACTTC.

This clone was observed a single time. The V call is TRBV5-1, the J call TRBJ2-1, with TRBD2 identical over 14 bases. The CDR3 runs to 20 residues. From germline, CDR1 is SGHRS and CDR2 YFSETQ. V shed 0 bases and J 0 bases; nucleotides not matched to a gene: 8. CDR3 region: CASSLVRLAGGQLSYNEQFF. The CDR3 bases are TGCGCCAGCAGCTTGGTACGACTAGCGGGGGGGCAACTCTCCTACAATGAGCAGTTCTTC.

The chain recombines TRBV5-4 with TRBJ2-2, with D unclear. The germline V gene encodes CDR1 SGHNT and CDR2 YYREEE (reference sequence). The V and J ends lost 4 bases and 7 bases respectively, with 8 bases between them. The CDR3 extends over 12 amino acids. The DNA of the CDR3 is TGTGCCAGCAGCCGATATAGCGGGGAGCTGTTTTTT. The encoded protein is CASSRYSGELFF.

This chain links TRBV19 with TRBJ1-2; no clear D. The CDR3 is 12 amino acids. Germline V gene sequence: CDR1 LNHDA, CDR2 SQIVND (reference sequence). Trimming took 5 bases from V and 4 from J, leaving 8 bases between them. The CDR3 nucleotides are TGTGCCAGTAGTGCTCCAGGCTATGGCTACACCTTC. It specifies CASSAPGYGYTF.

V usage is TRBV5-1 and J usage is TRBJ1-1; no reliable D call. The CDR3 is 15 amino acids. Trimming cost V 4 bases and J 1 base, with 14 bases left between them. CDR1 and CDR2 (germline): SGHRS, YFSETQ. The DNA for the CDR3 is TGCGCCAGCAGCCCCCGCCCATTGAGGAACACTGAAGCTTTCTTT. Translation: CASSPRPLRNTEAFF.

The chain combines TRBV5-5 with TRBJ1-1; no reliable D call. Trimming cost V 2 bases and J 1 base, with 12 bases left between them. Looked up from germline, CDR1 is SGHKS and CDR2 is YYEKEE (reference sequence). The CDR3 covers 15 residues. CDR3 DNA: TGTGCCAGCAGCTTATCGAGGGCTTGGAACACTGAAGCTTTCTTT. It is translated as CASSLSRAWNTEAFF.

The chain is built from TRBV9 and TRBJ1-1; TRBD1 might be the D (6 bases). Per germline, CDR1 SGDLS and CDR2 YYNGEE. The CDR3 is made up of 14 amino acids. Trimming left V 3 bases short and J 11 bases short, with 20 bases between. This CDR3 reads CASSASGGLREAFF. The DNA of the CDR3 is TGTGCCAGCAGCGCATCGGGGGGCCTCAGGGAGGCTTTCTTT.

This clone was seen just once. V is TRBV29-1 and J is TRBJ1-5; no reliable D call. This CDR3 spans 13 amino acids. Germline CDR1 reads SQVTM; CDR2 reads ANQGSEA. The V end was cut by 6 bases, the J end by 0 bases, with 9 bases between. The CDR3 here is CSVRQTSNQPQHF. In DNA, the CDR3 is TGCAGCGTGCGACAAACTAGCAATCAGCCCCAGCATTTT.

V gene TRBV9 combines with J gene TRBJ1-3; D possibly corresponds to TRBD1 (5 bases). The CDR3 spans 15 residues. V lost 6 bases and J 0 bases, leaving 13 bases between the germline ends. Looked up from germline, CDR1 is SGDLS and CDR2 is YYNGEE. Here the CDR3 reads CASTPTAYSGNTIYF. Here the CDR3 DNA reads TGTGCCAGCACCCCGACAGCTTACTCTGGAAACACCATATATTTT.

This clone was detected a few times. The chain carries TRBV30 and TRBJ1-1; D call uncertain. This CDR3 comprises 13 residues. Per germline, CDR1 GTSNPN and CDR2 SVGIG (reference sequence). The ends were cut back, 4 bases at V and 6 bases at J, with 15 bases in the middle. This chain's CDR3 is CAWTPPRRAEAFF. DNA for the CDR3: TGTGCCTGGACCCCGCCACGGCGGGCTGAAGCTTTCTTT.

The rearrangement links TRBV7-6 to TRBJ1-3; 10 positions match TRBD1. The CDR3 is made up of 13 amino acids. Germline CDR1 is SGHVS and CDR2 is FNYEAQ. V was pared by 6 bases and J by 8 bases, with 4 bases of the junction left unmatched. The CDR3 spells CASRGTGADTIYF. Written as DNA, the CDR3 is TGTGCCAGCAGGGGGACAGGGGCGGACACCATATATTTT.

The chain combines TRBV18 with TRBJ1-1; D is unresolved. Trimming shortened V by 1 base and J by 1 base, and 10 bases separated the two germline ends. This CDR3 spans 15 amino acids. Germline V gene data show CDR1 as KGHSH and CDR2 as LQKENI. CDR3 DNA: TGTGCCAGCTCACCACGTCCAGACTGGAACACTGAAGCTTTCTTT. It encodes CASSPRPDWNTEAFF.

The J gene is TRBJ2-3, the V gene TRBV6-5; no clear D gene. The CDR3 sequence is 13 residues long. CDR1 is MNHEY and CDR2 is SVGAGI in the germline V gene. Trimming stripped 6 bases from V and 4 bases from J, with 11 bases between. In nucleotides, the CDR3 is TGTGCCAGCAGCCTGGTCGCGTCAGATACGCAGTATTTT. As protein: CASSLVASDTQYF.

In DNA, the CDR3 is TGTGCCAGCAGCCCCGGGACAGGGGGTTGGGGCGTCTATGGCTACACCTTC. This gives the protein CASSPGTGGWGVYGYTF. The chain has TRBV3-1 (or the pseudogene TRBV3-2) and TRBJ1-2; TRBD1 matches at 11 bases. The CDR3 sequence is 17 residues long. J gave up 4 bases and V 4 bases, and 11 bases lay outside the gene matches. The germline gives CDR1 LGHDT, CDR2 YNNKEL (reference sequence).

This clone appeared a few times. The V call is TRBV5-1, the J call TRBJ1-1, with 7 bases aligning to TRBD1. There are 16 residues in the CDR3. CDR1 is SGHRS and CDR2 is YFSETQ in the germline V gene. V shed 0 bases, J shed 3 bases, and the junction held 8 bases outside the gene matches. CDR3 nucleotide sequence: TGCGCCAGCAGCTTGGGGACTGGGACAGTACACACTGAAGCTTTCTTT. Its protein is CASSLGTGTVHTEAFF.

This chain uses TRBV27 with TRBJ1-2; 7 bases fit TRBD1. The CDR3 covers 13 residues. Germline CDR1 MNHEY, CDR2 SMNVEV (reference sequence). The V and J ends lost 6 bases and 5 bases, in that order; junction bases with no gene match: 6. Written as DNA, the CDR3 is TGTGCCAGCAGCTCGCCGGGACAGTATGGCTACACCTTC. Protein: CASSSPGQYGYTF.

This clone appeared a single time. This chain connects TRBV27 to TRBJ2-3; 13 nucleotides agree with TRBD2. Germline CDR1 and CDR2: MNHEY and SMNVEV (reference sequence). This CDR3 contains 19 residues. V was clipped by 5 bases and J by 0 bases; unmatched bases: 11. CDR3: CASSLRLAGGLTSTDTQYF. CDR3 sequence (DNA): TGTGCCAGCAGTCTCCGACTAGCGGGGGGCCTTACTAGCACAGATACGCAGTATTTT.

The CDR3 DNA reads TGCGCCACCCGGACTAGCGGGGCCTACAATGAGCAGTTCTTC. Its protein product is CATRTSGAYNEQFF. This sequence joins TRBV5-1 and TRBJ2-1, with 12 nucleotides matching TRBD2. This CDR3 has 14 amino acids. The junction had 3 bases not matched to a gene; V was cut back by 9 bases and J by 2 bases. From germline, CDR1 is SGHRS and CDR2 YFSETQ.

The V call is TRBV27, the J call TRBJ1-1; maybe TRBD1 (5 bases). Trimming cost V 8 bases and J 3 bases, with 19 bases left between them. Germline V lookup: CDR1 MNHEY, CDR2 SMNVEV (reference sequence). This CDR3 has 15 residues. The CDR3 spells CASRGGVLGDTEAFF. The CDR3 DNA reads TGTGCCAGCCGGGGAGGGGTTTTGGGGGACACTGAAGCTTTCTTT.

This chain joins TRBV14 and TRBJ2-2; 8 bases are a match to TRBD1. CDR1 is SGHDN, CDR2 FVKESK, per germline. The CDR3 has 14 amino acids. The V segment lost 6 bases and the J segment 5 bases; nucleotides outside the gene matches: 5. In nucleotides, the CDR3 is TGTGCCAGCAGAGGACAGGGAAATACCGGGGAGCTGTTTTTT. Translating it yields CASRGQGNTGELFF. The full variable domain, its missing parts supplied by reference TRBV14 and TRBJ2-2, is EAGVTQFPSHSVIEKGQTVTLRCDPISGHDNLYWYRRVMGKEIKFLLHFVKESKQDESGMPNNRFLAERTGGTYSTLKVQPAELEDSGVYFCASRGQGNTGELFFGEGSRLTVL.

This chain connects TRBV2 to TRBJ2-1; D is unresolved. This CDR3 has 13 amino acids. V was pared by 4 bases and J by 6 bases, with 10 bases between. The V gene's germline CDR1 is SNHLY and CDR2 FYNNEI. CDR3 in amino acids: CASSGDFRNEQFF. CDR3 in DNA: TGTGCCAGCAGTGGAGACTTCCGCAATGAGCAGTTCTTC.

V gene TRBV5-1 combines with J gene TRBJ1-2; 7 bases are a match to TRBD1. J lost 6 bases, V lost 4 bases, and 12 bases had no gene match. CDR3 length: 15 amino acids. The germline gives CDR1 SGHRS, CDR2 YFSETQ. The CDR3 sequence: CASSPSTGSGNGYTF. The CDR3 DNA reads TGCGCCAGCAGCCCTTCGACAGGGTCTGGGAATGGCTACACCTTC.

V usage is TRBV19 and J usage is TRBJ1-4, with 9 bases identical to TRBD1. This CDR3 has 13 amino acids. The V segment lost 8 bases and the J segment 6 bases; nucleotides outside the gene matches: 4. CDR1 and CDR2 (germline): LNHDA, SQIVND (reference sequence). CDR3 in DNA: TGTGCCAGTTCGGACAGGGGACATGAAAAACTGTTTTTT. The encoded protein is CASSDRGHEKLFF.

The CDR3 spells CSVEFRRDRGTGNTIYF. The CDR3 DNA follows: TGCAGCGTTGAATTCCGCCGGGACAGGGGCACTGGAAACACCATATATTTT. The rearrangement joins TRBV29-1 to TRBJ1-3; the match to TRBD1 covers 10 bases. Losses at the gene ends were 2 bases for V and 2 bases for J; bases not matched to a gene: 9. The CDR3 extends over 17 amino acids. Germline CDR1 is SQVTM and CDR2 is ANQGSEA.